This record concerns one T cell receptor beta chain sequence. This sample was included in a study of blood T cell repertoires in COVID-19. Across the whole study: Acute and convalescent COVID-19 samples came from the United States, Italy and Spain. PBMCs, B-cell-depleted T cells, or T cells provided the cDNA or gDNA that made up the material.

The CDR3 consists of 19 residues. In the original analysis: Researchers report that nucleated cell counts were estimated from reference gene primer amplification. Sequencing was performed with immunoSEQ multiplex PCR; in TCRdb, only in-frame clones are kept and a portion is missing. The V and J calls and clone size were taken over from that table, and D and trimming were inferred from the DNA. The data show about 180,000 clones, around 87% seen once. What was sequenced was peripheral blood. The rearrangement links TRBV7-5 to TRBJ2-7; no DNA check was done on the table's D call, TRBD2. TRBV7-5 is listed as a pseudogene. This clonotype originated in a middle-aged man with active or convalescent COVID-19. The CDR3 loop reads CARSPCRTGGLSRPYEQYF. Written as DNA, the CDR3 is TGTGCCCGGTCTCCTTGCCGAACCGGAGGACTGTCGAGGCCCTACGAGCAGTACTTC.